The T cell receptor beta chain described here comes from a study of PD-1 blockade in classical Hodgkin lymphoma. Across the study: Patients were infused with nivolumab 3 mg/kg every 2 weeks.

Study results and limitations: No one has yet defined what causes the repertoire differences, which may be disease activity or prior therapy. Reported findings placed baseline TCR diversity lower in newly diagnosed patients (compared with healthy donors).

Brentuximab vedotin exposure varied, and every patient relapsed after autologous stem cell transplantation. It was by magnetic negative selection that CD4+ T cells were purified from thawed PBMCs. Notes on this clone: The target antigen is unknown.

Germline-derived CDR1 and CDR2 are MDHEN and SYDVKM. The CDR3 spans 13 residues. Trimming stripped 5 bases from V and 0 bases from J, with 8 bases between. Sequenced by immunoSEQ multiplex PCR; TCRdb stores in-frame clones only, minus some. The table includes 25,000 or so clones, over 65% detected once. The specimen was CD4+ T cells from blood, collected at baseline. The gene calls are TRBV28 and TRBJ2-7; TRBD1 might be the D (6 bases). This sequence originates from a human donor with classical Hodgkin lymphoma. CDR3 sequence reads: CASSRDTSYEQYF. Here the CDR3 DNA reads TGTGCCAGCAGTCGGGACACCTCCTACGAGCAGTACTTC. Filled out from reference TRBV28 and TRBJ2-7, the complete variable domain reads DVKVTQSSRYLVKRTGEKVFLECVQDMDHENMFWYRQDPGLGLRLIYFSYDVKMKEKGDIPEGYSVSREKKERFSLILESASTNQTSMYLCASSRDTSYEQYFGPGTRLTVT.